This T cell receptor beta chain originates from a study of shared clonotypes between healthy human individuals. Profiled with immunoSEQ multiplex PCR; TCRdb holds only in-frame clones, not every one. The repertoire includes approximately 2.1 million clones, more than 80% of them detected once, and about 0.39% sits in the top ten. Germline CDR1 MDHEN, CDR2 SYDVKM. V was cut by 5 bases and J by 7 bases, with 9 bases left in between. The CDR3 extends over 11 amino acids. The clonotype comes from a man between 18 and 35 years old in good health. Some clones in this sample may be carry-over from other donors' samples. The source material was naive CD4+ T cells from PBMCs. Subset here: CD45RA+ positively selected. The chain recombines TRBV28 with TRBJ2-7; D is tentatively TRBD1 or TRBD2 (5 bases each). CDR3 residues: CASSPWGEQYF. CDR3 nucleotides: TGTGCCAGCAGTCCCTGGGGGGAGCAGTACTTC.